The TCR beta chain described here comes from a study of T cells in Graves' hyperthyroidism and ophthalmopathy. Study-wide points: Among clonotypes expanded in thyroid above 0.001, most were also found in blood.

Amplified TCR beta CDR3 regions derived from RNA transcripts. HTBI primers were the set used in a first-round RT-PCR of the TCR CDR3. Via MiXCR, TCRdb re-called the multiplex PCR reads, giving one row per CDR3 protein. The table shows a few hundred thousand distinct CDR3 sequences, with about a sixth occurring only once. In its sample, this clonotype was seen once. The antigen remains undetermined. The V gene's germline CDR1 is SEHNR and CDR2 FQNEAQ (reference sequence). The CDR3 has 15 residues. V lost 1 base to trimming and J lost 5 bases, with 15 bases between them. The gene calls are TRBV7-9 and TRBJ2-7; D not resolved. This TCR derives from a woman aged 60-75 years with Graves' ophthalmopathy. The sequenced sample consisted of blood. The CDR3 sequence is CASSLGFARPHEQYF. The CDR3 nucleotides read TGTGCCAGCAGCTTAGGATTCGCCAGGCCCCACGAGCAGTACTTC.